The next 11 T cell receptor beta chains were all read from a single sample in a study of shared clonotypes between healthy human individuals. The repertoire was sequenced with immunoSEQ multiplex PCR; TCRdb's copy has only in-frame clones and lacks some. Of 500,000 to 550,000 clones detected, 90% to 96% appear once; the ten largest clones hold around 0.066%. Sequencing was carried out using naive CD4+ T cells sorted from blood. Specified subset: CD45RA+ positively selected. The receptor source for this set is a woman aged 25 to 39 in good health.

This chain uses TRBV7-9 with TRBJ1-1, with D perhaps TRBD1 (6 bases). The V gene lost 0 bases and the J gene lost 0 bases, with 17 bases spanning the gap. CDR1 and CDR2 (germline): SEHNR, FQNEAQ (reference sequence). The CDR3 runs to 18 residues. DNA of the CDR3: TGTGCCAGCAGCTTAGCCTGGATACAAGGACAGTTGAACACTGAAGCTTTCTTT. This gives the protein CASSLAWIQGQLNTEAFF.

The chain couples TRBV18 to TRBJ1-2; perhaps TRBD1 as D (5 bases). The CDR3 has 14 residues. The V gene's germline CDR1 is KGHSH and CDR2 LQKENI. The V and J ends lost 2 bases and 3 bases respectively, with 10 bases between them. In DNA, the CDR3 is TGTGCCAGCTCACCAGACGGGGACGACTATGGCTACACCTTC. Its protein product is CASSPDGDDYGYTF.

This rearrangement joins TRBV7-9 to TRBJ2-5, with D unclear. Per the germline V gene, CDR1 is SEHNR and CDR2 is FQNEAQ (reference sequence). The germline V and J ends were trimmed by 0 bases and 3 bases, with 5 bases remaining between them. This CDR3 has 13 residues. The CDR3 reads CASSLAEKETQYF. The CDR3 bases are TGTGCCAGCAGCTTAGCAGAAAAAGAGACCCAGTACTTC.

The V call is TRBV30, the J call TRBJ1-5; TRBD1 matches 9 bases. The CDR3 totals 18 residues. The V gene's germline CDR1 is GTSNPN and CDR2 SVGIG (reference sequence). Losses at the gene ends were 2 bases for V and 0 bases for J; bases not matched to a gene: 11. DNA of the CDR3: TGTGCCTGGAGTCCCCCGACAGGGGGAATCTTTAGCAATCAGCCCCAGCATTTT. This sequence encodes CAWSPPTGGIFSNQPQHF.

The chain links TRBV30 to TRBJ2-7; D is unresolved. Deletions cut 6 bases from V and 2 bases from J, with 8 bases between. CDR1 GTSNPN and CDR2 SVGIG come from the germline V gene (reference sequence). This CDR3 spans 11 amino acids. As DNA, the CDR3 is TGTGCCTGCGGGCAAGCCTACGAGCAGTACTTC. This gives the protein CACGQAYEQYF.

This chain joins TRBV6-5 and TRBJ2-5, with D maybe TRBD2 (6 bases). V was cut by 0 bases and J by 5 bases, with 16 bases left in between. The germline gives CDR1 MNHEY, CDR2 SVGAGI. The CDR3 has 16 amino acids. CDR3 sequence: CASSYSRRGIGETQYF. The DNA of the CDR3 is TGTGCCAGCAGTTACTCGAGGAGGGGTATAGGGGAGACCCAGTACTTC.

CDR3 nucleotide sequence: TGTGCCAGCAGTTTCAAACCCAGCCATCAGCCCCAGCATTTT. It encodes CASSFKPSHQPQHF. The J gene is TRBJ1-5, the V gene TRBV28; no clear D gene. Germline CDR1 and CDR2: MDHEN and SYDVKM. This CDR3 has 14 amino acids. Trimming stripped 3 bases from V and 5 bases from J, with 11 bases between.

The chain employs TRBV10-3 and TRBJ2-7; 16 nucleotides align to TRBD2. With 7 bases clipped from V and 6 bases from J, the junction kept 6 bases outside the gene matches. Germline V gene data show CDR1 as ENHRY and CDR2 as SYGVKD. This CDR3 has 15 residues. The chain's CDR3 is CAITLGLAGGREQYF. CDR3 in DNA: TGTGCCATCACCCTGGGACTAGCGGGAGGGCGCGAGCAGTACTTC.

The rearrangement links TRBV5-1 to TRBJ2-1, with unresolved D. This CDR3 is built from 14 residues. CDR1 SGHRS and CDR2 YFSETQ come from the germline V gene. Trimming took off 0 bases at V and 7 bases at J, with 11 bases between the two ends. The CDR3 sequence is CASSLAGYVNEQFF. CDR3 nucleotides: TGCGCCAGCAGCTTGGCTGGGTACGTAAATGAGCAGTTCTTC.

The CDR3 spells CASSRGSEGELFF. The DNA of the CDR3 is TGTGCCAGCTCACGAGGGAGTGAGGGGGAGCTGTTTTTT. This sequence joins TRBV18 and TRBJ2-2, with D possibly being TRBD2 (5 bases). Trimming removed 4 bases at V and 8 bases at J, with 11 bases between. Germline V gene lookup returns CDR1 KGHSH and CDR2 LQKENI. CDR3 length: 13 amino acids.

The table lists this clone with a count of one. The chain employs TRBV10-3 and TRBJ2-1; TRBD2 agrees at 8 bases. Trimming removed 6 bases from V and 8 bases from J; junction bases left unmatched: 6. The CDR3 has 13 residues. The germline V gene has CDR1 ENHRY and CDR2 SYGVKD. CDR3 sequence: CAIRTPGGYEQFF. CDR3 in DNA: TGTGCCATCAGGACCCCGGGGGGGTATGAGCAGTTCTTC.